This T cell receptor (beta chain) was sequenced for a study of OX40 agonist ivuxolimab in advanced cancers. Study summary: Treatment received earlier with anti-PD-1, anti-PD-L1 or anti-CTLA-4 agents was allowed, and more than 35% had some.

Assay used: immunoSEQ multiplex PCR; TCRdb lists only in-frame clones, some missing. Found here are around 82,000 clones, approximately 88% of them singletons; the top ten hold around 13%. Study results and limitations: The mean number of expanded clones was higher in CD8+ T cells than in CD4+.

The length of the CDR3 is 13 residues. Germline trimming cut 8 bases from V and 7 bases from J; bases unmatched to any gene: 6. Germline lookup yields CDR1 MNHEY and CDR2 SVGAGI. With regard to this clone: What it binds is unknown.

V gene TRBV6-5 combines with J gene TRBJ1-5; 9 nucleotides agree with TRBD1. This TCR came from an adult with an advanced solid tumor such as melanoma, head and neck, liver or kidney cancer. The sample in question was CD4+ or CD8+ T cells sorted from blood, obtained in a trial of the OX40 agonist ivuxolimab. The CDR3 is CASGRTGVQPQHF. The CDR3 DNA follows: TGTGCCAGCGGTCGGACAGGGGTGCAGCCCCAGCATTTT.